This TCR beta chain stems from a study of shared clonotypes between healthy human individuals. This table comes from immunoSEQ multiplex PCR, and its TCRdb copy is limited to in-frame clones, with some not included. The sample has 2 million or so clones, 95% seen once. V was cut by 0 bases and J by 5 bases, with 10 bases left in between. CDR3 size: 15 residues. Germline V CDR1 and CDR2: SEHNR, FQNEAQ (reference sequence). The TCR comes from a man younger than 35 in good health. Source material: naive CD4+ T cells sorted from blood. Regarding subset: CD45RA+ positively selected. This chain links TRBV7-9 with TRBJ1-4; no clear D. The chain's CDR3 is CASSLAGALNEKLFF. The CDR3 DNA is TGTGCCAGCAGCTTAGCAGGTGCCCTGAATGAAAAACTGTTTTTT.